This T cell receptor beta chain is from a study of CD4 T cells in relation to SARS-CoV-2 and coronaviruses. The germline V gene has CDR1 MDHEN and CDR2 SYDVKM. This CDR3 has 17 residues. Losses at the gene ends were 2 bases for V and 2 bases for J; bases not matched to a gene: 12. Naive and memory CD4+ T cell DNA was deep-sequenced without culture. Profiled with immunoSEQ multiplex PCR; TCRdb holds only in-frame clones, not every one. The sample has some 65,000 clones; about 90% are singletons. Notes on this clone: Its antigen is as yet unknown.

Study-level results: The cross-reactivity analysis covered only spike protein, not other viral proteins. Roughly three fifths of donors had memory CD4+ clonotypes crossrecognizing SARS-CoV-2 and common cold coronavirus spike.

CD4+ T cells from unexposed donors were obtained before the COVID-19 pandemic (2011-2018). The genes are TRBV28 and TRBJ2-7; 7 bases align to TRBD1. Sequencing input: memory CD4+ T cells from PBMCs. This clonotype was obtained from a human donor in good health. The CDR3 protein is CASSLRFPTGLTYEQYF. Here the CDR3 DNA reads TGTGCCAGCAGTTTAAGGTTTCCGACAGGGCTGACCTACGAGCAGTACTTC.